This TCR beta chain is from a study of human thymus T cells. Study-wide findings and caveats: Related research reported highly overlapping thymic repertoires among unrelated individuals. V and J genes seemed to be used with bias in thymic and blood repertoires.

Resections from corrective heart surgery provided thymus tissue. All donors were healthy Finnish infants who were undergoing corrective surgery to treat congenital heart defects. As to this clone: Its cognate antigen is unknown.

CDR1 is MNHNS, CDR2 SASEGT, per germline. The CDR3 is 12 residues long. V shed 1 base and J shed 13 bases, with 10 bases lying between them. Method: immunoSEQ multiplex PCR; TCRdb's copy keeps in-frame clones and lacks some. The sample shows 78,000 or so clones, around 96% of them seen only once. The chain carries TRBV6-1 and TRBJ2-2, with D possibly being TRBD1 (5 bases). Sequencing was done on a sample of thymus tissue. The receptor comes from a boy less than two years old with a congenital heart defect but otherwise immunologically healthy. CDR3 sequence: CASSEEGIGLFF. In DNA, the CDR3 is TGTGCCAGCAGTGAAGAGGGGATCGGGCTGTTTTTT.